The clone carrying this T cell receptor (beta chain) occurred a few times. Its antigen is currently unknown. These data belong to a study of beta chain features in type 1 diabetes. Findings and limits, study-wide: Moderate but significant shortening of TCRB CDR3s was recorded in all four CD4+ subsets from Type 1 diabetes patients.

Deletions cut 3 bases from V and 6 bases from J, with 15 bases between. Germline V lookup: CDR1 SGDLS, CDR2 YYNGEE. This CDR3 is 15 amino acids long. What was sequenced were expressed TCRB transcripts, since all of the isolated RNA had been reverse transcribed. Only in-frame clones appear in the TCRdb table, and some are missing; sequencing was by immunoSEQ multiplex PCR. The data show about 270,000 clones, with over 11% seen just once and less than 0.02% held by the top ten. Sample: naive CD4+ T cells from blood. The clonotype was recovered from a young man with type 1 diabetes. The chain couples TRBV9 to TRBJ2-2, with D possibly being TRBD2 (7 bases). CDR3 residues: CASSERGAKSGELFF. The CDR3 DNA is TGTGCCAGCAGCGAACGGGGGGCGAAATCCGGGGAGCTGTTTTTT.